This T cell receptor (beta chain) emerged from a study of T cell changes during pregnancy in multiple sclerosis. V was pared by 5 bases and J by 5 bases, with 20 bases between. This CDR3 has 16 residues. The germline gives CDR1 MNHNY, CDR2 SVGAGI (reference sequence). Assay: immunoSEQ multiplex PCR; the TCRdb copy retains only in-frame clones and omits some. Seen here are approximately 37,000 clones, approximately 94% observed once, and the top ten hold 1.5% to 2%. This receptor was taken from a female donor with multiple sclerosis, enrolled in a pregnancy study. This material consisted of peripheral blood, taken in the third trimester of pregnancy. This chain connects TRBV6-6 to TRBJ2-3; the D gene is possibly TRBD1 (5 bases). CDR3 loop: CASSPRAGPSRDTQYF. The CDR3 DNA reads TGTGCCAGCAGTCCCCGGGCAGGGCCCTCAAGAGATACGCAGTATTTT.